This TCR beta chain is drawn from a study of tumor and adjacent non-tumor tissue in lung cancer. For the study at large: The cohort had 12 adenocarcinoma, a couple of squamous cell and 1 small cell patients. Millions of productive TCRbeta reads were obtained per sample on average. General study points: Tumor tissue had significantly higher TCR diversity than normal lung.

In the case of this clonotype: The target antigen is unknown. The junction and the germline gene differ at one end; a read error may be behind it.

The library came from three nested PCR rounds adapted from ARM-PCR protocols. TCRdb fed the multiplex PCR reads into MiXCR, producing one record per CDR3 protein. The table includes roughly 90,000 distinct CDR3 sequences, around three quarters detected once. This CDR3 is built from 14 residues. CDR1 and CDR2 from the germline V gene are SGHAT and FQNNGV. The template was RNA from unsorted bulk tissue. More than 3 cm separated this lung sample from the edge of the tumor. The receptor was derived from a woman aged 50 to 65 with non-small cell lung cancer. The chain recombines TRBV11-2 with TRBJ1-6; 9 bases map to TRBD1. The sequenced sample was distant non-tumor lung tissue. Written as DNA, the CDR3 is TGTGCCAGTAGCTTTCGGACAGGGGAATCACACTTCCACTTT. This sequence encodes CASSFRTGESHFHF.